These T cell receptor beta chains were read from a single sample in a study of glioma-infiltrating T cells after dendritic cell vaccination. Sequencing was performed with immunoSEQ multiplex PCR; in TCRdb, only in-frame clones are kept and a portion is missing. The profile shows under 100,000 clones, 70% to 90% of them singletons. Sequencing used blood, obtained before dendritic cell vaccination. The receptor source for this set is a human donor with glioblastoma. The CDR3 runs from the conserved cysteine through the conserved F or W. A D gene is named only where the DNA matches it firmly. Where a row states a size, it is once, few, many or the class of an expanded clone; other rows omit it.

TRBJ2-1 TRBV7-3 . few TGTGCCAGCAGGGCGGGTCCCGCCAATGAGCAGTTCTTC CASRAGPANEQFF
TRBJ2-1 TRBV27 TRBD1 . TGTGCCAGCAGTCGGACAGGGACGGGGGATGAGCAGTTCTTC CASSRTGTGDEQFF
TRBJ2-3 TRBV19 . . TGTGCCAGTAGTATAGGACCGGGTCTTAGCACAGATACGCAGTATTTT CASSIGPGLSTDTQYF
TRBJ2-7 TRBV5-4 . . TGTGCCAGCAGCTTGGCGTTAGGGGGGGACTTAAAAGAGCAGTACTTC CASSLALGGDLKEQYF
TRBJ2-3 TRBV6-5 . . TGTGCCAGCAGTTACTCCGCCCAGAGCACAGATACGCAGTATTTT CASSYSAQSTDTQYF
TRBJ2-7 TRBV15 . . TGTGCCACCAGCAGAGATCAAGCGGCGACCTACGAGCAGTACTTC CATSRDQAATYEQYF
TRBJ2-1 TRBV2 TRBD2 . TGTGTCAGCAGTGGCGGTAGCGGGCTTTACAATGAGCAGTTCTTC CVSSGGSGLYNEQFF
TRBJ2-7 TRBV4-2 TRBD2 . TGTGCCAGCAGCCACCCATTGCTAGCGGGGGGCTACGACTACGAGCAGTACTTC CASSHPLLAGGYDYEQYF
TRBJ2-7 TRBV14 TRBD1 . TGTGCCAGCAGCCGAACAGGGGGCGGGTACGAGCAGTACTTC CASSRTGGGYEQYF
TRBJ1-1 TRBV6-1 . . TGTGCCAGCAGTGACAGGGGACGGACTGAAGCTTTCTTT CASSDRGRTEAFF
TRBJ2-7 TRBV6-1 TRBD1 once TGTGCCAGCAGGTCAGGGGGCGCAGGTGGTTACGAGCAGTACTTC CASRSGGAGGYEQYF
TRBJ2-1 TRBV9 . . TGTGCCAGCAGCGTCCCAGAGGAACAGCAGTTCTTC CASSVPEEQQFF
TRBJ1-1 TRBV6-6 TRBD1 . TGTGCCAGCAGCTCACAGGGGACCACTGAAGCTTTCTTT CASSSQGTTEAFF
TRBJ1-5 TRBV6-1 . once TGTGCCAGCAGTAATTCCGGGGGTCAGCCCCAGCATTTT CASSNSGGQPQHF
TRBJ2-1 TRBV5-1 TRBD2 . TGCGCCAGCAGCTTGTACAGCGGGAGCTCCTACAATGAGCAGTTCTTC CASSLYSGSSYNEQFF
TRBJ2-1 TRBV2 . . TGTGCCAGCAGTGACGCGAAGGGGTCTTCCTACAATGAGCAGTTCTTC CASSDAKGSSYNEQFF
TRBJ2-7 TRBV18 TRBD1 . TGTGCCAGCTCACCAAAGGGACAGGGGTACGAGCAGTACTTC CASSPKGQGYEQYF
TRBJ1-1 TRBV5-1 . . TGCGCCAGCAGCTTGGAGGGGACTGAAGCTTTCTTT CASSLEGTEAFF
TRBJ2-3 TRBV21-1 . . TGTGCCAGCAGCAACTGGCGGGCCGTTTATACAGCCTGGGATACGCAGTATTTT CASSNWRAVYTAWDTQYF
TRBJ2-7 TRBV2 . . TGTGCCTTCCAAGGGGAGGCCTACGAGCAGTACTTC CAFQGEAYEQYF
TRBJ1-1 TRBV5-1 . . TGCGCCAGCAGCTTGGCACTGATGAACACTGAAGCTTTCTTT CASSLALMNTEAFF
TRBJ2-7 TRBV4-1 TRBD1 . TGCGCCAGCAGCCACGGGACAGGGGGCGAGCAGTACTTC CASSHGTGGEQYF
TRBJ2-2 TRBV2 TRBD2 once TGTGCCAGCAAAAGGGCGGGGGGGAACACCGGGGAGCTGTTTTTT CASKRAGGNTGELFF
TRBJ2-3 TRBV5-1 . . TGCGCCAGCAGCTTGATCAGGACAGATACGCAGTATTTT CASSLIRTDTQYF
TRBJ2-2 TRBV7-6 TRBD2 . TGTGCCAGCAGCCCGACTAGCGGGGCGAACACCGGGGAGCTGTTTTTT CASSPTSGANTGELFF